This T cell receptor beta chain was retrieved from a study of T-cell reconstitution after alpha-beta-depleted transplantation in children. Broader study findings: Roughly two months post-transplant, alpha-beta T cells reportedly originated from several hundred graft clones that had expanded. When one year had passed after transplant, most T-cell counts and diversity came from newly produced T cells. Elevated TCRbeta diversity at day 60 was traced, in some patients, to surviving recipient T cells and thymic progenitors.

Germline V lookup: CDR1 SGHRS, CDR2 YFSETQ. The CDR3 spans 16 residues. Between the trimmed V and J ends, which lost 0 bases and 2 bases, there was a span of 12 bases. This clonotype is a singleton in its sample. Its antigen is not known. During its preparation, the TCRbeta library received unique molecular identifiers. TCRdb re-analysed the PCR reads in MiXCR, keeping a single row per CDR3 protein. Found here are approximately 97,000 distinct CDR3 sequences, about 5.6% of them singletons; the top ten hold about 6%. The receptor comes from a female patient aged 2 to 10 who had a stem cell transplant for Fanconi anemia, so the T cells may come from the graft donor. The specimen was PBMCs, mostly from graft donor cells, collected 60 days after TCRalphabeta/CD19-depleted stem cell transplant. The J gene is TRBJ2-1, the V gene TRBV5-1; a weak D match, TRBD2 (5 bases). DNA for the CDR3: TGCGCCAGCAGCTTGGAATCGGGGAACACCTACAATGAGCAGTTCTTC. This sequence encodes CASSLESGNTYNEQFF.